This T cell receptor (beta chain) was sequenced for a study of vaccination effects on CD4 cells after COVID-19. Study context: It was with roughly 10 IU/ml IL-2 and 10 ug/ml peptides that two million PBMC per well were cultured.

Cells that had been cultured for roughly 9 days were the source of isolated CD4+ T cells. Of the BNT162b2 and mRNA-1273 vaccines, participants received two doses of one or the other. A remark on this clone: Its antigen is still unknown.

The CDR3 loop spans 17 amino acids. The germline gives CDR1 SGHRS, CDR2 YFSETQ. V lost 3 bases to trimming and J lost 4 bases; unmatched junction nucleotides: 11. Measured with immunoSEQ multiplex PCR; TCRdb has only the in-frame clones, and not every one. This sample has 66,000 or so clones, with 70% to 85% found just once. Study-wide results and caveats: Marked clonal contraction was seen late after vaccination (in both infection- and vaccine-induced clones).

This TCR derives from a human donor who received a COVID-19 vaccine. V and J are TRBV5-1 and TRBJ1-4, with 8 bases lining up with TRBD1. The starting material was CD4+ T cells from PBMCs cultured without peptide, obtained after COVID-19 vaccination. The CDR3: CASSSTGGTFFNEKLFF. CDR3 DNA: TGCGCCAGCAGCTCCACAGGGGGAACGTTTTTTAATGAAAAACTGTTTTTT.